This T cell receptor beta chain was identified in a study of blood T cell repertoires in COVID-19. Across the study: The samples span acute and convalescent COVID-19 from the United States, Italy and Spain. T cells, B-cell-depleted T cells, or PBMCs supplied cDNA or gDNA.

Germline values: CDR1 LNHDA, CDR2 SQIVND (reference sequence). The CDR3 is 15 residues long. V was shortened by 3 bases and J by 5 bases, with 14 bases between the two germline ends. In the original analysis: How many nucleated cells were present was estimated from reference gene primer amplification. Method: immunoSEQ multiplex PCR; TCRdb's copy keeps in-frame clones and lacks some. From that table come the V and J calls and clone size; the DNA was used to work out D and trimming. This table has some 67,000 clones, around nine tenths appearing once. The chain has TRBV19 and TRBJ2-1; possibly TRBD2 for D (7 bases). Material: peripheral blood. The receptor comes from a woman under 30 with acute or convalescent COVID-19. CDR3 DNA sequence: TGTGCCAGTAGTATCTGGGGCGGGGGCAACAATGAGCAGTTCTTC. Its protein product is CASSIWGGGNNEQFF.